This paragraph reports one T cell receptor beta chain. The antigen this receptor binds is unknown. No base-level quality is on record; no much larger clone is a single base apart. The data derive from a study of naive and memory T cell subsets (dated 2017 in TCRdb). Regarding the research as a whole: An open-source, UMI-based TCR alpha and beta sequencing pipeline was applied to sorted naive and memory peripheral blood T cell subsets. Complete agreement was observed between the functional CMV T cell responses and the IgG serology results. RNA was DNase-treated and reverse transcribed with TCR constant-region primers, mostly using SuperScript III.

The library was prepared using UMI-ligation and nested PCR. An equimolar mix of two oligonucleotides covering both TRBC1 and TRBC2 was used as the beta constant-region primer. Four rounds of PCR, combining the SP2 primer with nested alpha and beta constant-region primers, were used to amplify the ligated cDNA. T4 RNA ligase 1 ligated a single-stranded oligonucleotide carrying the SP2 primer and a 12-nucleotide UMI to the cDNA 3' end. The ligation reaction was kept at 16 degrees C for about 19-25 hours. To avoid over-amplification, PCR2 was usually performed as a SYBR Green qPCR and halted once a predetermined threshold was reached. All purifications after the first were performed with Agencourt AMPure XP magnetic beads. Library quantification was done by Qubit, followed by a TapeStation check on which the main peak was expected at around 650 bp. Pooled libraries were sequenced on an Illumina MiSeq using v2 2x251 paired-end kits, and typically roughly 0.85-2 million reads were obtained per sample. Libraries were pooled at around 4 nM per sample, and about 5-7% PhiX was added to improve cluster recognition. The authors processed their data as follows. Decombinator assigned V and J genes to Demultiplexor-processed FASTQ reads by tag matching, allowing a single base-pair mismatch. By using UMIs, Collapsinator corrected both sequencing errors and the frequency errors caused by PCR heterogeneity. TCRs were translated and CDR3s were extracted from the conserved cysteine to the FGXG phenylalanine by CDR3Translator, with non-productive sequences being flagged. Gini, Shannon entropy and inverse Simpson indices were calculated on repertoires that had been subsampled to equal numbers of UMI-defined TCRs. Power-law fits to clonotype abundance distributions were performed by maximum likelihood within the linear range. On one naive CD8 sample, the pipeline and MIGEC gave similar UMI counts, unique TCR numbers and clonal distributions. In one analysis, naive TCRs that were also found in any memory subset of the same donor were excluded from the naive repertoire. Repertoires were searched for around 7,300 CMV-associated CDR3 sequences compiled from VDJdb and a published dataset. Clones were called with MiXCR by TCRdb after fastp trimmed the public reads at Q25, and only in-frame beta chains were retained. Each CDR3 protein appears once, grouped with its most common genes and DNA. Clone size and V and J calls follow TCRdb, not the original study. The sample table lists tens of thousands of distinct CDR3 sequences, over 9% of them with a count of one. The biggest ten clones account for approximately 1.1% of the sample.

TCR alpha and beta chain libraries were amplified separately from the second PCR step onward. Donor CMV status was determined by IFNgamma production from CD4+ T cells after overnight stimulation of fresh PBMCs with CMV viral lysate. CD4 T cells were positively selected with Miltenyi beads, followed by positive selection of CD8 T cells from the CD4-negative fraction. Cells were stained for CD3, CD4, CD8, CD45RA, CD27 and a live/dead dye and were sorted on a BD Aria II into four subsets based on CD45RA and CD27. A few healthy volunteers provided blood, and each donor's sample was split into CD4 and CD8 T cells and then further divided into four differentiation subsets. Approximately 0.13 L of peripheral blood was drawn per donor, and PBMC were isolated by Ficoll-Paque PLUS density-gradient centrifugation. Sorted cells were lysed in RLT buffer, after which RNA was extracted using a Qiagen RNeasy kit and stored at -80 degrees C.

Study-wide findings and limitations: RNA-based TCR counts may be affected by expression changes linked to T cell activation and differentiation. No ground truth was available to validate the repertoire findings for the naive and memory subsets. After error correction, only a single occurrence was seen for over 95% of naive TCR sequences, so much steeper abundance distributions were produced than in memory subsets. Single alpha or beta chain sequences, rather than paired alpha/beta receptors, were used to define clonotypes. A power law was followed by TCR abundance, with an exponent that differed between naive and memory subsets but was consistent across the three individuals. In both CD4 and CD8 cells, the Gini index increased while Shannon and inverse Simpson diversity decreased from naive through CM, EM and EMRA. A few larger clonotypes were present in naive repertoires, especially CD8 naive repertoires, and these clonotypes were possibly memory cells re-expressing CD45RA.

According to the germline V gene (reference sequence), CDR1 reads MNHEY and CDR2 reads SMNVEV. Reading from cysteine to phenylalanine, the CDR3 counts 15 amino acids. Only the CDR3 part of the read is kept: 45 bases, read in frame from the first base. For this chain, trimming is 6 bases at the V end and 7 bases at the J end, and the number of junction bases without a gene match is 9. The source of this sequence is a human donor in good health. The rearrangement combines TRBV27 with TRBJ1-6; 7 bases in between match TRBD1. Material for sequencing was naive CD8+ T cells from blood. In light of the paper, this sample's cell subset or site label describes: naive T cells, CD45RA high CD27+. In nucleotide form, the sequence is TGTGCCAGCAGAAAAACGCTGACAGGGAATTCACCCCTCCACTTT. Its protein reads: CASRKTLTGNSPLHF.